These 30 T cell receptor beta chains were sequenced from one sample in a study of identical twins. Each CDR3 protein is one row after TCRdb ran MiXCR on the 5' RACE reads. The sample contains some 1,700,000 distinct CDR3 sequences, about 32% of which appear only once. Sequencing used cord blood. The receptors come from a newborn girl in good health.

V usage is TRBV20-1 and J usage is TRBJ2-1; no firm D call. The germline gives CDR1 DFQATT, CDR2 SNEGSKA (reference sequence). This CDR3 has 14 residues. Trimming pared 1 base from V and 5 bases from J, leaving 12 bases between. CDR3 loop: CSARAAYLDNEQFF. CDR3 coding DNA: TGCAGTGCTAGAGCGGCTTATCTTGACAATGAGCAGTTCTTC.

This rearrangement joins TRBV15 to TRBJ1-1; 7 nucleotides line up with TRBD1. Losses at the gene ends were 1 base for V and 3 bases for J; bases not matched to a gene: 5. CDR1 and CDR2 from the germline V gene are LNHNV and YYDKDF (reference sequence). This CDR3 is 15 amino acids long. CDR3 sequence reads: CATSRGGGQYTEAFF. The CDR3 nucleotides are TGTGCCACCAGCAGAGGAGGGGGACAGTACACTGAAGCTTTCTTT.

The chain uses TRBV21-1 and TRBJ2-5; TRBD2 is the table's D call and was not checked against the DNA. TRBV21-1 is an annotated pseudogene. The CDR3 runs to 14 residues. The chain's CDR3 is CASSKVAGGPEQYF. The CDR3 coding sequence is TGTGCCAGCAGCAAAGTAGCGGGAGGGCCTGAGCAGTACTTC.

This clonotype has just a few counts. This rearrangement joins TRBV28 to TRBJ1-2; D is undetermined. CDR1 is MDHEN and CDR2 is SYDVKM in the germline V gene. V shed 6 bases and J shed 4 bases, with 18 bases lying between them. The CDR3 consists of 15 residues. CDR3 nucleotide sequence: TGTGCCAGCAGGCCCTCTATGTACATCACCTATGGCTACACCTTC. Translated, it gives CASRPSMYITYGYTF.

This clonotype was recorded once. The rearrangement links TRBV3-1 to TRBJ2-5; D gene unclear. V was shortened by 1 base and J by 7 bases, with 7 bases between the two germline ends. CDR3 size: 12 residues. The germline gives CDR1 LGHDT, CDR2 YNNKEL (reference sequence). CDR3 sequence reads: CASSQGPGTQYF. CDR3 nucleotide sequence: TGTGCCAGCAGCCAAGGCCCCGGGACCCAGTACTTC.

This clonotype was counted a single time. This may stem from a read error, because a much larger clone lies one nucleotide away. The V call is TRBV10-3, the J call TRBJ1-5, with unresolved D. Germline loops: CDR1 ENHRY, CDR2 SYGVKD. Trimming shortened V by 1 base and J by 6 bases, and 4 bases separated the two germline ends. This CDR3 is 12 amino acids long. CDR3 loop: CAISELGQPQHF. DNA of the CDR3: TGTGCCATCAGTGAGTTGGGTCAGCCCCAGCATTTT.

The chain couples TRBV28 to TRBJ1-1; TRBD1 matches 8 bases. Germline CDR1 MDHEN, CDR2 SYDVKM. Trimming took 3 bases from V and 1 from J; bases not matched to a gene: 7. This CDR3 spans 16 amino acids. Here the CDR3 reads CASSFGDRGQNTEAFF. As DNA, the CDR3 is TGTGCCAGCAGTTTCGGCGACAGGGGCCAGAACACTGAAGCTTTCTTT.

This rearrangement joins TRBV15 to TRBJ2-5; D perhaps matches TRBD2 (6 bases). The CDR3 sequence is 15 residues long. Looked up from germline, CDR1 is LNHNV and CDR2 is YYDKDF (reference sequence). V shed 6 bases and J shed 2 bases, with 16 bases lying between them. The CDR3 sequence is CATSRLVRGQETQYF. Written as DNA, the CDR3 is TGTGCCACCAGTAGACTAGTGAGGGGTCAAGAGACCCAGTACTTC.

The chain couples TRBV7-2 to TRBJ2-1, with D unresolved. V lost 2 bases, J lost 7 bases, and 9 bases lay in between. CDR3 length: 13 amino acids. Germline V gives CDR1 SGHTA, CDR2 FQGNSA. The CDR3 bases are TGTGCCAGCAGCTTAAAGGTGAGGAATGAGCAGTTCTTC. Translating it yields CASSLKVRNEQFF.

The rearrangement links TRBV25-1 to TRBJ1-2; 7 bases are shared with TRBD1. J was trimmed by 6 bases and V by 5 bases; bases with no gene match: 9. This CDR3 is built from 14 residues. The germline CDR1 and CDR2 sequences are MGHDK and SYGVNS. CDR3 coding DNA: TGTGCCAGCAGTCAGAAGACAGGGTCCCATGGCTACACCTTC. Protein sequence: CASSQKTGSHGYTF.

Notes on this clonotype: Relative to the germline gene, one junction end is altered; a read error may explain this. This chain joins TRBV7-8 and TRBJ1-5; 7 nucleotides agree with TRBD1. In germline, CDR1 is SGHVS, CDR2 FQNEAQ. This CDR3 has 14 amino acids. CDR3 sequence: CASRNRGSDQPQHF. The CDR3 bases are TGTGCCAGCCGGAACAGGGGTAGCGATCAGCCCCAGCATTTT.

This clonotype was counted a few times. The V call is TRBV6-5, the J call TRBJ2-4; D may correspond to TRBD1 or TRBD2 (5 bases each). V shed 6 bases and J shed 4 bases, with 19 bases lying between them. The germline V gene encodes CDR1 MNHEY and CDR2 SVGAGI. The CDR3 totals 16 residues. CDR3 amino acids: CASSIRDPVQKNIQYF. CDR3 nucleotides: TGTGCCAGCAGCATAAGGGACCCCGTACAGAAAAACATTCAGTACTTC.

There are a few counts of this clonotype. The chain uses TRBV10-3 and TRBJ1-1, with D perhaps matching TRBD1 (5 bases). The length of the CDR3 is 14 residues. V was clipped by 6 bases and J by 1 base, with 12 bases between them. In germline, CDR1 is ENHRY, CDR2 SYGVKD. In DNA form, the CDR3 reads TGTGCCATCAGCCTTGGGGGGGGGAACACTGAAGCTTTCTTT. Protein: CAISLGGGNTEAFF.

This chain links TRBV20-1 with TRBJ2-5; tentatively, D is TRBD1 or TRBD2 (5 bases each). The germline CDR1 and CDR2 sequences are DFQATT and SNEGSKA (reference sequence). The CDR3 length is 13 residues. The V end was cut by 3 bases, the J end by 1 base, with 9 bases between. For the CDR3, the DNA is TGCAGTGCTAGGGGGACGATCCAAGAGACCCAGTACTTC. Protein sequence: CSARGTIQETQYF.

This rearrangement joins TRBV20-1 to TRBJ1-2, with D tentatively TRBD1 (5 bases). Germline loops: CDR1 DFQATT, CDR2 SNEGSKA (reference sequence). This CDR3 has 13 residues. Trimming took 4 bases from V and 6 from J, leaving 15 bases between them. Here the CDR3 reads CSAIWTDNDGYTF. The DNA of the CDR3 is TGCAGTGCTATTTGGACGGACAACGATGGCTACACCTTC.

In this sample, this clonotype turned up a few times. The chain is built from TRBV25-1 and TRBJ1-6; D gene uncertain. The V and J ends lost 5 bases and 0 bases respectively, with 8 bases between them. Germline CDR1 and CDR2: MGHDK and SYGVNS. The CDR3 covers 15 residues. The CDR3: CASSRAHSYNSPLHF. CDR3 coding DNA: TGTGCCAGCAGTCGGGCCCACTCCTATAATTCACCCCTCCACTTT.

The DNA for the CDR3 is TGCGCCAGCAGCTTGATAGGTTCGGGGGGGGCCAACGTCCTGACTTTC. Translating it yields CASSLIGSGGANVLTF. The chain recombines TRBV5-1 with TRBJ2-6, with D tentatively TRBD2 (5 bases). Germline V gene sequence: CDR1 SGHRS, CDR2 YFSETQ. The ends were cut back, 1 base at V and 4 bases at J, with 12 bases in the middle. The CDR3 sequence is 16 residues long.

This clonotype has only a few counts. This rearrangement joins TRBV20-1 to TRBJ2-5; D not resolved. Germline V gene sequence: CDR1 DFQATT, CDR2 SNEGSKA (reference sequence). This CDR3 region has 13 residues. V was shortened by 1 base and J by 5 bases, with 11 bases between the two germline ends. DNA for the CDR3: TGCAGTGCTAGAGTCCTGGGCAGGGAGACCCAGTACTTC. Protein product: CSARVLGRETQYF.

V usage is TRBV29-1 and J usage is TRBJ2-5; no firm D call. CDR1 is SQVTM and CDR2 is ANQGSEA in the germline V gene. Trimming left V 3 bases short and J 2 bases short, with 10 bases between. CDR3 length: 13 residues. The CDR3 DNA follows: TGCAGCGTTGATTATGCGGTTCAAGAGACCCAGTACTTC. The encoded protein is CSVDYAVQETQYF.

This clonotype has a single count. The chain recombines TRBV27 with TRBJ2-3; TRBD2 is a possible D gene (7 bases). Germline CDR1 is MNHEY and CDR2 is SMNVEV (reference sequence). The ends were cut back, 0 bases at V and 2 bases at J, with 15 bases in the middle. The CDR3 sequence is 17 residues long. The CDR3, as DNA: TGTGCCAGCAGTTTATCGAAGGGGGGGGTATTCACAGATACGCAGTATTTT. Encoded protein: CASSLSKGGVFTDTQYF.

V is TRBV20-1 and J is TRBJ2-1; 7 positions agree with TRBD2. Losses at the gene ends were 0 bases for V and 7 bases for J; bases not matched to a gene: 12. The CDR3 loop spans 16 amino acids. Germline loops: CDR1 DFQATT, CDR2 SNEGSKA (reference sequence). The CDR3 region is CSARDEGGRVKNEQFF. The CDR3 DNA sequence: TGCAGTGCTAGAGATGAGGGCGGGAGAGTCAAGAATGAGCAGTTCTTC.

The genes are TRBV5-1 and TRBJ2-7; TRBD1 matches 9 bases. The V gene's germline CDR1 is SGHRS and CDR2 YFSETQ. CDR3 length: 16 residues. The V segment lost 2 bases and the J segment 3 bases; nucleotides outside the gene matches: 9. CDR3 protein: CASSLTTGGLLYEQYF. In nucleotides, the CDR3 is TGCGCCAGCAGCTTAACTACAGGGGGCCTTCTCTACGAGCAGTACTTC.

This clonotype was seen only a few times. CDR3 nucleotide sequence: TGTGCCAGCAGTTTAGGAAGTGAGGTCAAAAACATTCAGTACTTC. This translates into CASSLGSEVKNIQYF. V and J are TRBV12-3 or TRBV12-4 and TRBJ2-4; D gene uncertain. V was cut by 1 base and J by 3 bases, with 10 bases left in between. This CDR3 spans 15 amino acids.

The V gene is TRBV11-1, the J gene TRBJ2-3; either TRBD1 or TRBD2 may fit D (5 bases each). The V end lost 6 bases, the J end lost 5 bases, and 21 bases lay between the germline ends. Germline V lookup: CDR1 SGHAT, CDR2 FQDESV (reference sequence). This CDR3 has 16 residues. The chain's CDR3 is CASSPHRGRLIDTQYF. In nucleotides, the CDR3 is TGTGCCAGCAGTCCACACCGGGGCCGCCTCATAGATACGCAGTATTTT.

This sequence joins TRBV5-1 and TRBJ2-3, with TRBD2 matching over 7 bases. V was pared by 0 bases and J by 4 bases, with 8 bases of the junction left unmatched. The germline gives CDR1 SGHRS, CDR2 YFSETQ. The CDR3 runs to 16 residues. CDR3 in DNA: TGCGCCAGCAGCTTGGTGGGGGGGAATAGCGCAGATACGCAGTATTTT. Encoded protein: CASSLVGGNSADTQYF.

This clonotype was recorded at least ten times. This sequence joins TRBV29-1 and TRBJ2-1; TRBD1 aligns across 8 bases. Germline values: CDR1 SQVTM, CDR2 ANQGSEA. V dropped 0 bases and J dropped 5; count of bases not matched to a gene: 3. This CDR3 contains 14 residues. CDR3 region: CSVEDGQGNNEQFF. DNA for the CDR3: TGCAGCGTTGAAGATGGACAGGGTAACAATGAGCAGTTCTTC.

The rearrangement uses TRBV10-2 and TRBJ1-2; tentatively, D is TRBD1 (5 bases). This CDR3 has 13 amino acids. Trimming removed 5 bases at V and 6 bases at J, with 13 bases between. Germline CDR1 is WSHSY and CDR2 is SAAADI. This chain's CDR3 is CASSSPGPNGYTF. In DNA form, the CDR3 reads TGCGCCAGCAGTTCGCCGGGGCCCAATGGCTACACCTTC.

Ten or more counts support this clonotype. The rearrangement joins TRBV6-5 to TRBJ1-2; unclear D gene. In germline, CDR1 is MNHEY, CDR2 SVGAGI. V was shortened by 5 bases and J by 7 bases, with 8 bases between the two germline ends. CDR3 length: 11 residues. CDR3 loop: CASSGPRGYTF. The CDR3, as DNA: TGTGCCAGCAGTGGCCCTCGTGGCTACACCTTC.

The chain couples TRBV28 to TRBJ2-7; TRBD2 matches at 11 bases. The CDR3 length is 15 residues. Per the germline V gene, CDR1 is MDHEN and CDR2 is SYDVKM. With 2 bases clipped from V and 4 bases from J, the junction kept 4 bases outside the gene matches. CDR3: CASSLGSSGRYEQYF. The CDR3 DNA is TGTGCCAGCAGTTTAGGCTCTAGCGGGAGGTACGAGCAGTACTTC.

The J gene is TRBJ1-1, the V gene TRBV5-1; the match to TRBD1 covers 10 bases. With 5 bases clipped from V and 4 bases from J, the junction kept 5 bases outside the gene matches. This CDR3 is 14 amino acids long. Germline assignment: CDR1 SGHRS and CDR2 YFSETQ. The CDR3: CASRQRQGATEAFF. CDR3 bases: TGCGCCAGCAGACAAAGACAGGGGGCCACTGAAGCTTTCTTT.